These T cell receptor beta chains were read from a single sample in a study of blood T cells in healthy people across ages. One entry per CDR3 protein results from TCRdb running MiXCR on the 5' RACE reads. In the table there are under 2,000,000 distinct CDR3 sequences, around 48% of which are singletons. Sequenced material: blood. Receptor source: a woman aged 40 to 55 in good health. The conserved cysteine and the conserved F or W are not part of the CDR3 here. Clone size is not always given. Where it is, it says once, few, many or a class for expanded clones.

j_call clone_size v_call cdr3_aa
TRBJ2-4 once TRBV2 ASSGSLARKNIQY
TRBJ2-1 - TRBV7-9 ASSIQANEQF
TRBJ2-5 - TRBV15 ATSVDQETQY
TRBJ2-3 - TRBV29-1 STDGGRQTTDTQY
TRBJ2-7 - TRBV7-8 ASSLAVDRGREQY
TRBJ2-1 - TRBV5-1 ASSLPKRNEQF
TRBJ1-5 - TRBV4-3 ASSQDRAGVQQPQH
TRBJ2-7 few TRBV28 ASSLYPPYEQY
TRBJ1-2 - TRBV29-1 SVEDLGLGEGYT
TRBJ1-2 - TRBV20-1 SAREGTYGYT
TRBJ2-7 few TRBV6-2/TRBV6-3 ASTFSGEQY
TRBJ2-1 - TRBV6-5 ASSSDDLAGEQF
TRBJ1-2 - TRBV15 ATSNPGQNTNYGYT
TRBJ2-1 few TRBV9 ASSVGAGQGQGEQF
TRBJ2-7 - TRBV5-5 ASSLVQGEGSYEQY
TRBJ2-3 - TRBV27 ASSKRTSGVTDTQY
TRBJ2-1 - TRBV6-2/TRBV6-3 ASSVTGDGYNEQF
TRBJ2-7 - TRBV7-2 ASSPQGGRREQY
TRBJ1-1 - TRBV4-2 ASSQDWQVNTEAF